These 27 T cell receptor beta chains were all obtained from the same sample, sequenced in a study of blood T cell repertoires in COVID-19. Measured with immunoSEQ multiplex PCR; TCRdb has only the in-frame clones, and not every one. This table has roughly 500,000 clones, around nine tenths appearing once. The sequenced sample consisted of PBMCs or T cells enriched from blood (not recorded which). The receptors here all came from a woman aged 40 to 50 who had recovered from COVID-19.

The chain recombines TRBV14 with TRBJ1-1, with a weak D call TRBD1 (5 bases). The CDR3 extends over 17 amino acids. The germline V gene encodes CDR1 SGHDN and CDR2 FVKESK. V was shortened by 1 base and J by 0 bases, with 15 bases between the two germline ends. The CDR3 nucleotides are TGTGCCAGCAGCCAAGTCCAGGGTGACCCCCTGAACACTGAAGCTTTCTTT. Translated: CASSQVQGDPLNTEAFF.

V and J are TRBV27 and TRBJ1-1; D remains unclear. This CDR3 has 16 residues. Trimming took 2 bases from V and 4 from J, leaving 17 bases between them. Germline values: CDR1 MNHEY, CDR2 SMNVEV (reference sequence). The CDR3 region has the DNA TGTGCCAGCAGTTTAAGGCTCACGGCCCGGGGCACTGAAGCTTTCTTT. This gives the protein CASSLRLTARGTEAFF.

CDR3: CASSRGGIGEAFF. DNA of the CDR3: TGTGCCAGCAGCCGAGGGGGTATTGGTGAAGCTTTCTTT. The V call is TRBV14, the J call TRBJ1-1; the D gene is possibly TRBD1 (6 bases). CDR3 size: 13 residues. Germline V CDR1 and CDR2: SGHDN, FVKESK. V was shortened by 4 bases and J by 7 bases, with 13 bases between the two germline ends. Using reference TRBV14 and TRBJ1-1 for the parts outside the CDR3, the full variable domain is EAGVTQFPSHSVIEKGQTVTLRCDPISGHDNLYWYRRVMGKEIKFLLHFVKESKQDESGMPNNRFLAERTGGTYSTLKVQPAELEDSGVYFCASSRGGIGEAFFGQGTRLTVV.

The chain couples TRBV4-1 to TRBJ2-3, with 10 bases that match TRBD2. J gave up 0 bases and V 1 base, and 1 base lay outside the gene matches. Germline lookup yields CDR1 MGHRA and CDR2 YSYEKL. This CDR3 region has 16 residues. Here the CDR3 reads CASSQATSGSTDTQYF. CDR3 nucleotides: TGCGCCAGCAGCCAAGCGACTAGCGGGAGCACAGATACGCAGTATTTT.

The genes are TRBV13 and TRBJ1-2, with unresolved D. Germline loops: CDR1 PRHDT, CDR2 FYEKMQ (reference sequence). This CDR3 region has 13 residues. With 6 bases removed from V and 4 bases from J, the gap between germline ends came to 12 bases. The CDR3 DNA reads TGTGCCAGCAGGACTCTCAACCCCTATGGCTACACCTTC. As protein: CASRTLNPYGYTF.

The chain combines TRBV25-1 with TRBJ1-4; possibly TRBD1 for D (6 bases). This CDR3 is built from 15 residues. The V gene's germline CDR1 is MGHDK and CDR2 SYGVNS. V lost 4 bases, J lost 8 bases, and 17 bases lay in between. In DNA, the CDR3 is TGTGCCAGCAGTGTATCTAGGCAGGGGAAGGAAAAACTGTTTTTT. Protein sequence: CASSVSRQGKEKLFF.

This clone has just one count. The chain is built from TRBV19 and TRBJ1-5; no clear D gene. The germline V and J ends were trimmed by 3 bases and 3 bases, with 9 bases remaining between them. The CDR3 sequence is 14 residues long. Germline V CDR1 and CDR2: LNHDA, SQIVND (reference sequence). CDR3 sequence reads: CASSMIQNNQPQHF. CDR3 sequence (DNA): TGTGCCAGTAGTATGATACAGAACAATCAGCCCCAGCATTTT.

V and J are TRBV29-1 and TRBJ2-7; maybe TRBD2 (7 bases). The germline V gene encodes CDR1 SQVTM and CDR2 ANQGSEA. V was clipped by 5 bases and J by 0 bases, with 14 bases between them. The CDR3 extends over 14 amino acids. CDR3 residues: CSVSGDTYSYEQYF. DNA for the CDR3: TGCAGCGTTAGCGGGGACACTTACTCCTACGAGCAGTACTTC.

The chain uses TRBV19 and TRBJ1-1; 8 nucleotides match TRBD1. V lost 5 bases to trimming and J lost 4 bases; unmatched junction nucleotides: 3. The germline V gene encodes CDR1 LNHDA and CDR2 SQIVND (reference sequence). This CDR3 spans 13 amino acids. The DNA of the CDR3 is TGTGCCAGTAGTCAAACAGGGGGCACTGAAGCTTTCTTT. Residues: CASSQTGGTEAFF.

The chain combines TRBV4-2 with TRBJ2-1; TRBD2 matches 8 bases. Looked up from germline, CDR1 is LGHNA and CDR2 is YNFKEQ. The CDR3 contains 15 residues. J gave up 7 bases and V 0 bases, and 5 bases lay outside the gene matches. CDR3 nucleotide sequence: TGTGCCAGCAGCCAAGAGGGACTAGTATTGAATGAGCAGTTCTTC. Encoded protein: CASSQEGLVLNEQFF.

This clone was counted only a few times. The chain recombines TRBV19 with TRBJ2-1; a weak D match, TRBD2 (6 bases). Per germline, CDR1 LNHDA and CDR2 SQIVND (reference sequence). This CDR3 comprises 15 residues. The V end lost 3 bases, the J end lost 7 bases, and 16 bases lay between the germline ends. As DNA, the CDR3 is TGTGCCAGTAGTATCGTAGCGGCTTTACGGAATGAGCAGTTCTTC. Encoded protein: CASSIVAALRNEQFF.

The table lists this clone with a count of one. The CDR3 DNA sequence: TGTGCCAGCCTGAAGGGGTACAATGAGCAGTTCTTC. It yields the protein CASLKGYNEQFF. This rearrangement joins TRBV7-2 to TRBJ2-1; the D gene is possibly TRBD1 (5 bases). From germline, CDR1 is SGHTA and CDR2 FQGNSA. The CDR3 totals 12 residues. V lost 8 bases and J lost 4, with 9 bases in between.

The chain recombines TRBV27 with TRBJ2-7, with D tentatively TRBD1 (6 bases). V lost 6 bases and J lost 4, with 16 bases in between. The length of the CDR3 is 14 residues. The germline CDR1 and CDR2 sequences are MNHEY and SMNVEV (reference sequence). CDR3 residues: CASSRGQGKYEQYF. Written as DNA, the CDR3 is TGTGCCAGCAGCAGAGGCCAGGGGAAGTACGAGCAGTACTTC.

This chain joins TRBV6-6 and TRBJ2-1; 13 bases match TRBD2. This CDR3 comprises 15 residues. CDR1 is MNHNY and CDR2 is SVGAGI in the germline V gene (reference sequence). Losses at the gene ends were 6 bases for V and 7 bases for J; bases not matched to a gene: 6. The CDR3 reads CASSLPGLAGNEQFF. CDR3 nucleotide sequence: TGTGCCAGCAGCTTACCGGGACTAGCGGGAAATGAGCAGTTCTTC.

The genes are TRBV14 and TRBJ2-1; 9 bases map to TRBD2. The CDR3 consists of 13 residues. V shed 5 bases and J 11 bases; nucleotides not matched to a gene: 7. CDR1 and CDR2 (germline): SGHDN, FVKESK. The CDR3 sequence: CASSGSSGRKQFF. In nucleotides, the CDR3 is TGTGCCAGCAGCGGGTCAAGCGGGAGGAAGCAGTTCTTC. Full variable domain (rest looked up from reference TRBV14 and TRBJ2-1): EAGVTQFPSHSVIEKGQTVTLRCDPISGHDNLYWYRRVMGKEIKFLLHFVKESKQDESGMPNNRFLAERTGGTYSTLKVQPAELEDSGVYFCASSGSSGRKQFFGPGTRLTVL.

The chain joins TRBV5-5 to TRBJ1-2; TRBD1 is a possible D gene (6 bases). The V gene lost 4 bases and the J gene lost 7 bases, with 17 bases spanning the gap. This CDR3 is built from 14 residues. Germline CDR1 and CDR2: SGHKS and YYEKEE (reference sequence). CDR3: CASSLLGGTGGYTF. The CDR3 DNA reads as TGTGCCAGCAGCCTCCTAGGGGGAACGGGTGGCTACACCTTC. The entire variable domain, with the rest obtained from reference TRBV5-5 and TRBJ1-2, is as follows: DAGVTQSPTHLIKTRGQQVTLRCSPISGHKSVSWYQQVLGQGPQFIFQYYEKEERGRGNFPDRFSARQFPNYSSELNVNALLLGDSALYLCASSLLGGTGGYTFGSGTRLTVV.

The CDR3 DNA is TGTGCCAGCAGCCTCGGGACAGGGACATATCCGATGAACACTGAAGCTTTCTTT. This sequence encodes CASSLGTGTYPMNTEAFF. The V gene is TRBV11-2, the J gene TRBJ1-1; 9 bases map to TRBD1. With V trimmed by 5 bases and J by 0 bases, 13 bases remained unmatched. There are 18 residues in the CDR3. The V gene's germline CDR1 is SGHAT and CDR2 FQNNGV.

This rearrangement joins TRBV6-5 to TRBJ2-7; 8 bases match TRBD2. The germline CDR1 and CDR2 sequences are MNHEY and SVGAGI. V dropped 9 bases and J dropped 5; count of bases not matched to a gene: 12. This CDR3 spans 14 amino acids. In DNA form, the CDR3 reads TGTGCCAGTTCTTTACTAGCGGTCGCCCACGAGCAGTACTTC. Translating it yields CASSLLAVAHEQYF.

The genes are TRBV19 and TRBJ2-7; D ambiguous. The germline CDR1 and CDR2 sequences are LNHDA and SQIVND (reference sequence). V shed 6 bases and J shed 4 bases, with 7 bases lying between them. The CDR3 length is 11 residues. The CDR3 sequence is CASSPGYEQYF. The CDR3 region has the DNA TGTGCCAGTAGCCCCGGGTACGAGCAGTACTTC. Filled out from reference TRBV19 and TRBJ2-7, the complete variable domain reads DGGITQSPKYLFRKEGQNVTLSCEQNLNHDAMYWYRQDPGQGLRLIYYSQIVNDFQKGDIAEGYSVSREKKESFPLTVTSAQKNPTAFYLCASSPGYEQYFGPGTRLTVT.

Here the CDR3 DNA reads TGTGCCAGCAGCCTGCAGTTGGGCTGGGAGCAGTACTTC. Translated: CASSLQLGWEQYF. This rearrangement joins TRBV27 to TRBJ2-7; D gene unclear. V was cut by 6 bases and J by 7 bases, with 16 bases left in between. This CDR3 comprises 13 residues. CDR1 and CDR2 from the germline V gene are MNHEY and SMNVEV (reference sequence).

The V call is TRBV27, the J call TRBJ2-7, with 8 bases that match TRBD1. V lost 5 bases, J lost 2 bases, and 8 bases stayed unmatched. Germline V gives CDR1 MNHEY, CDR2 SMNVEV (reference sequence). The CDR3 spans 15 residues. The CDR3: CASSPLGQGTYEQYF. The CDR3 bases are TGTGCCAGCAGTCCGCTCGGACAGGGCACCTACGAGCAGTACTTC.

The chain has TRBV27 and TRBJ2-4, with a tentative D call TRBD1 (8 bases). Germline CDR1 and CDR2: MNHEY and SMNVEV (reference sequence). The CDR3 loop spans 15 amino acids. Trimming shortened V by 5 bases and J by 3 bases, and 14 bases separated the two germline ends. CDR3 sequence: CASSITGGVKNIQYF. The CDR3 DNA follows: TGTGCCAGCAGTATTACAGGGGGGGTCAAAAACATTCAGTACTTC.

The J gene is TRBJ1-2, the V gene TRBV4-3; 9 bases agree with TRBD1. This CDR3 has 15 residues. From germline, CDR1 is LGHNA and CDR2 YSLEER. Losses at the gene ends were 3 bases for V and 2 bases for J; bases not matched to a gene: 4. The CDR3 DNA sequence: TGCGCCAGCAGCCATAACAGGGGGCGGAACTATGGCTACACCTTC. It codes for CASSHNRGRNYGYTF.

The chain joins TRBV6-5 to TRBJ1-1, with 7 bases that match TRBD1. There are 15 residues in the CDR3. Trimming cost V 4 bases and J 4 bases; bases outside gene matches: 9. Germline V gene sequence: CDR1 MNHEY, CDR2 SVGAGI. This chain's CDR3 is CASSSPGQIGTEAFF. The CDR3 DNA reads as TGTGCCAGCAGTTCTCCGGGACAGATCGGCACTGAAGCTTTCTTT.

DNA of the CDR3: TGTGCCAGCAGTATACGGGAGTCTTTAGAAGCTTTCTTT. Translating it yields CASSIRESLEAFF. The chain recombines TRBV12-3 or TRBV12-4 with TRBJ1-1; D gene unclear. The V gene lost 5 bases and the J gene lost 8 bases, with 15 bases spanning the gap. This CDR3 contains 13 residues.

This rearrangement joins TRBV19 to TRBJ1-4, with 11 bases that match TRBD1. The CDR3 extends over 15 amino acids. Germline V gene sequence: CDR1 LNHDA, CDR2 SQIVND (reference sequence). The J segment lost 10 bases and the V segment lost 4 bases, leaving 8 bases of the junction unmatched. For the CDR3, the DNA is TGTGCCAGTAGTAGAACGGGACAGGGGGAGGGAAAACTGTTTTTT. It is translated as CASSRTGQGEGKLFF.

The V and J genes are TRBV10-3 and TRBJ2-7; D ambiguous. Germline CDR1 and CDR2: ENHRY and SYGVKD. Trimming left V 6 bases short and J 4 bases short, with 19 bases between. The CDR3 covers 15 residues. The CDR3 is CAISKTNGITYEQYF. The CDR3, as DNA: TGTGCCATCAGCAAGACAAACGGCATTACATACGAGCAGTACTTC.